This is a list of T cell receptor beta chains from one sample in a study of response to subunit inactivated influenza vaccine. One entry per CDR3 protein results from TCRdb running MiXCR on the RT-PCR reads. This table holds 300,000 to 350,000 distinct CDR3 sequences, about a fifth found once. The sequencing used PBMCs from blood, collected less than 22 months after vaccination. These receptors all stem from a man aged 45-69 years who received an inactivated influenza vaccine. Both conserved end residues are part of each CDR3. The D gene is left open where the match is weak. Clone size is given for some rows only: seen once, a few or many times, or a class if the clone is expanded.

TRBV5-6	17	NA	TRBJ2-2	NA	CASSLGGGAVNTGELFF	TGTGCCAGCAGCTTGGGGGGTGGGGCGGTGAACACCGGGGAGCTGTTTTTT
TRBV20-1	11	NA	TRBJ1-1	NA	CSAPRGPEAFF	TGCAGTGCTCCTAGGGGCCCTGAAGCTTTCTTT
TRBV11-2	13	few	TRBJ2-5	TRBD1	CASSSNRGRTQYF	TGTGCCAGCAGCTCAAACAGGGGACGGACCCAGTACTTC
TRBV5-1	14	NA	TRBJ2-3	NA	CASSLVRCTDTQYF	TGCGCCAGCAGCTTGGTTCGCTGCACAGATACGCAGTATTTT
TRBV5-5	15	few	TRBJ1-2	NA	CASSLEDSGYYGYTF	TGTGCCAGCAGCTTGGAGGATTCAGGGTATTATGGCTACACCTTC
TRBV28	15	NA	TRBJ1-5	NA	CASSSDRRSNQPQHF	TGTGCCAGCAGTAGCGACAGGAGGAGCAATCAGCCCCAGCATTTT
TRBV6-1	14	many	TRBJ2-1	NA	CASGRGFGDNEQFF	TGTGCCAGTGGTCGGGGGTTTGGGGACAATGAGCAGTTCTTC
TRBV7-2	15	many	TRBJ1-1	NA	CASTQRGSGNTEAFF	TGTGCCAGCACTCAAAGGGGCTCGGGGAACACTGAAGCTTTCTTT
TRBV7-9	13	NA	TRBJ2-3	NA	CASSFWRADTQYF	TGTGCCAGCAGCTTCTGGCGTGCAGATACGCAGTATTTT
TRBV19	14	NA	TRBJ1-2	NA	CASRHVLELYGYTF	TGTGCCAGTAGGCATGTGCTGGAACTCTATGGCTACACCTTC
TRBV3-1	16	NA	TRBJ2-6	NA	CASTLRGAQGANVLTF	TGTGCCAGCACCCTCAGGGGGGCGCAAGGGGCCAACGTCCTGACTTTC
TRBV12-1	14	NA	TRBJ2-3	NA	CASSWGLAGDTQYF	TGTGCCAGCTCTTGGGGACTAGCCGGAGATACGCAGTATTTT
TRBV18	15	NA	TRBJ2-7	TRBD1	CASSPPSQGAGEQYF	TGTGCCAGCTCACCACCGTCCCAGGGGGCTGGGGAGCAGTACTTC
TRBV20-1	12	few	TRBJ2-3	NA	CSARDFYRTQYF	TGCAGTGCTAGAGATTTTTATCGGACGCAGTATTTT
TRBV25-1	14	NA	TRBJ1-4	NA	CASSEVGGSEKLFF	TGTGCCAGCAGTGAAGTCGGGGGGAGTGAAAAACTGTTTTTT
TRBV6-5	16	few	TRBJ2-2	TRBD1	CASSLLGQPDPGELFF	TGTGCCAGCAGTCTACTGGGACAGCCGGATCCCGGGGAGCTGTTTTTT
TRBV12-3/TRBV12-4	15	many	TRBJ1-4	NA	CASSFWGHYNEKLFF	TGTGCCAGCAGTTTTTGGGGACACTATAATGAAAAACTGTTTTTT
TRBV30	15	NA	TRBJ1-1	NA	CAWSVVRGMNTEAFF	TGTGCCTGGAGTGTAGTGAGGGGGATGAACACTGAAGCTTTCTTT
TRBV20-1	12	NA	TRBJ1-1	NA	CSAFVGTIEAFF	TGCAGTGCTTTCGTAGGGACTATTGAAGCTTTCTTT
TRBV4-1	16	medium-sized	TRBJ1-2	NA	CASSQDSASGGVFYTF	TGCGCCAGCAGCCAAGATTCCGCCTCCGGTGGGGTTTTCTACACCTTC
TRBV6-5	15	few	TRBJ2-3	NA	CASSYQKGSTDTQYF	TGTGCCAGCAGTTACCAGAAGGGTAGCACAGATACGCAGTATTTT
TRBV3-1	15	few	TRBJ1-6	NA	CASSLLRGNNSPLHF	TGTGCCAGCAGCCTCCTCCGGGGTAATAATTCACCCCTCCACTTT
TRBV4-2	16	NA	TRBJ2-3	NA	CASSQGSWSNPDTQYF	TGTGCCAGCAGCCAAGGGTCGTGGAGTAACCCAGATACGCAGTATTTT
TRBV6-2/TRBV6-3	20	few	TRBJ1-5	NA	CASSYAKAGPFPWGNQPQHF	TGTGCCAGCAGTTACGCAAAAGCCGGGCCTTTCCCTTGGGGCAATCAGCCCCAGCATTTT
TRBV7-2	13	NA	TRBJ1-5	NA	CASSFDPSQPQHF	TGTGCCAGCAGCTTTGATCCGAGTCAGCCCCAGCATTTT
TRBV29-1	11	many	TRBJ1-2	NA	CSVGGGIGYTF	TGCAGCGTTGGAGGGGGGATAGGCTACACCTTC
TRBV18	15	NA	TRBJ1-2	NA	CASSPSVVGDYGYTF	TGTGCCAGCTCACCATCAGTGGTAGGGGACTATGGCTACACCTTC
TRBV20-1	14	NA	TRBJ1-2	TRBD1	CSGAPSSGQSGYTF	TGCAGTGGGGCCCCATCCTCGGGACAGAGTGGCTACACCTTC
TRBV7-2	14	NA	TRBJ2-7	NA	CASSSGTPTYEQYF	TGTGCCAGCAGTTCCGGGACACCGACCTACGAGCAGTACTTC
TRBV5-1	16	NA	TRBJ2-1	TRBD2	CASSSSRAGGYNEQFF	TGCGCCAGCAGCTCCTCCCGAGCGGGGGGTTACAATGAGCAGTTCTTC
TRBV7-2	13	NA	TRBJ2-7	TRBD2	CASGREAPYEQYF	TGTGCCAGTGGGCGGGAGGCCCCCTACGAGCAGTACTTC
TRBV20-1	15	NA	TRBJ2-5	TRBD1	CSAKDREWYLETQYF	TGCAGTGCTAAAGACAGGGAATGGTATCTAGAGACCCAGTACTTC
TRBV12-3/TRBV12-4	17	NA	TRBJ2-4	NA	CASSFGGSSLAKNIQYF	TGTGCCAGCAGTTTTGGGGGCTCCTCACTAGCCAAAAACATTCAGTACTTC
TRBV6-5	15	NA	TRBJ2-2	NA	CASSYVQGPTGELFF	TGTGCCAGCAGTTATGTACAGGGTCCCACCGGGGAGCTGTTTTTT
TRBV4-2	12	few	TRBJ2-3	NA	CASSQGADTQYF	TGTGCCAGCAGCCAAGGGGCAGATACGCAGTATTTT
TRBV20-1	13	few	TRBJ1-2	NA	CSAGGGFHYGYTF	TGCAGTGCTGGGGGGGGCTTTCACTATGGCTACACCTTC
TRBV2	16	few	TRBJ1-4	TRBD1	CASSRIAGTGDEKLFF	TGTGCCAGCAGCCGGATCGCCGGGACAGGGGACGAAAAACTGTTTTTT